A single T cell receptor (beta chain) is shown here with its context. The data are from a study of blood T cell repertoires in COVID-19. Looking at the study overall: From T cells, B-cell-depleted T cells, or PBMCs came the material, which was cDNA or gDNA.

Using immunoSEQ multiplex PCR, the repertoire was profiled, and TCRdb retains in-frame clones only, with some absent. The sample shows around 150,000 clones, over 85% of them seen only once. V lost 5 bases, J lost 1 base, and 8 bases lay in between. The germline gives CDR1 MNHEY, CDR2 SVGAGI. The CDR3 covers 13 residues. The chain recombines TRBV6-5 with TRBJ1-2; D gene unclear. The TCR originated in a man in his 60s with active or convalescent COVID-19. Sequencing used peripheral blood. The CDR3 DNA sequence: TGTGCCAGCAGTCCCCAACTTAACTATGGCTACACCTTC. This encodes CASSPQLNYGYTF.